This T cell receptor beta chain was identified in a study of T cell responses to AZD1222 COVID-19 vaccine. J gave up 9 bases and V 9 bases, and 3 bases lay outside the gene matches. The germline gives CDR1 MNHEY, CDR2 SVGAGI. This CDR3 comprises 13 residues. Here immunoSEQ multiplex PCR was the method, and the copy in TCRdb shows in-frame clones only, minus some. Among roughly 190,000 clones listed, around 94% were seen once. This material consisted of peripheral blood, taken on day 0 of AZD1222 vaccination. This TCR came from an adult in good health. The chain is built from TRBV6-5 and TRBJ2-1, with 15 positions matching TRBD2. The CDR3 spells CASRTSGGGEQFF. In nucleotides, the CDR3 is TGTGCCAGTAGGACTAGCGGGGGGGGTGAGCAGTTCTTC.